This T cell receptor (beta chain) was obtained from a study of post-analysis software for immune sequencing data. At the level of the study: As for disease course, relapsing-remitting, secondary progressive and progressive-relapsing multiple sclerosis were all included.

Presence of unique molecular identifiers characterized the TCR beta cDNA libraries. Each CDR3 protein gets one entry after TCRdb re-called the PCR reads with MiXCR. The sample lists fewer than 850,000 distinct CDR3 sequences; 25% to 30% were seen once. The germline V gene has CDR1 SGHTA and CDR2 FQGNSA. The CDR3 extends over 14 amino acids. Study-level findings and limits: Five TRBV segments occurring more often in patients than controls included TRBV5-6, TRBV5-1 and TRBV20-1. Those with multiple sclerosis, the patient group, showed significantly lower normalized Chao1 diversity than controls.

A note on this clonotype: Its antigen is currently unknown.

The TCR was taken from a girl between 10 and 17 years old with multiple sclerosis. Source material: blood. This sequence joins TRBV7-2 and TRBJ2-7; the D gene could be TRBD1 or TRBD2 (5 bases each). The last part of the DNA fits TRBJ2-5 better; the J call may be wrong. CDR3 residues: CASSLRGDGETQYF. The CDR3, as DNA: TGTGCCAGCAGCTTAAGGGGAGACGGGGAGACCCAGTACTTC.